One T cell receptor beta chain is described in this entry. What it binds is not known. This specimen comes from a study of T cells in pancreatic ductal adenocarcinoma. Whole-study findings and limits: Unique clonotypes were 7.5 to 8.5-fold more numerous in blood than in tumor. No significant tumor-blood clonality difference; means were about 0.12 and 0.073. Tumor-versus-blood clonality comparisons may be biased toward lower tumor diversity. Results skew toward the minority of patients with early-stage disease.

No neoadjuvant therapy was given to the selected pancreatic ductal adenocarcinoma patients before their surgery. Measured with immunoSEQ multiplex PCR; TCRdb has only the in-frame clones, and not every one. The data show about 11,000 clones, around 86% seen once. V lost 6 bases and J 6 bases, leaving 12 bases between the germline ends. Germline V gene sequence: CDR1 SGHKS, CDR2 YYEKEE (reference sequence). The CDR3 is made up of 12 amino acids. What was sequenced was PBMCs. The chain employs TRBV5-5 and TRBJ2-5; no definite D call. The sequence derives from a human donor with pancreatic ductal adenocarcinoma. Here the CDR3 DNA reads TGTGCCAGCAACGGGTTCGATCAGACCCAGTACTTC. The encoded protein is CASNGFDQTQYF.